The T cell receptor (beta chain) described here comes from a study of T cell changes during pregnancy in multiple sclerosis. Sequencing used immunoSEQ multiplex PCR; TCRdb keeps in-frame clones, though not all of them. The repertoire holds 45,000 to 60,000 clones, with more than 75% as singletons. The germline V gene encodes CDR1 SEHNR and CDR2 FQNEAQ (reference sequence). CDR3 length equals 18 residues. The V segment lost 0 bases and the J segment 0 bases; nucleotides outside the gene matches: 5. The source is a female donor with multiple sclerosis, enrolled in a pregnancy study. Specimen: CD8+ T cells from peripheral blood mononuclear cells, collected before pregnancy. This chain links TRBV7-9 with TRBJ2-1; 10 bases match TRBD2. CDR3 nucleotides: TGTGCCAGCAGCTTAGCGCCCCTAGCGGGGGACTCCTACAATGAGCAGTTCTTC. Residues: CASSLAPLAGDSYNEQFF.